This T cell receptor (beta chain) was sequenced during a study of blood T cell repertoires in COVID-19. Living in under 30 US areas, the participants were between roughly 18 and 95 years of age. Measured with immunoSEQ multiplex PCR; TCRdb has only the in-frame clones, and not every one. The sample records approximately 220,000 clones, approximately 83% being singletons. V lost 2 bases to trimming and J lost 9 bases, with 20 bases between them. Germline values: CDR1 SGHRS, CDR2 YFSETQ. The CDR3 runs 15 residues. The V gene is TRBV5-1, the J gene TRBJ1-1; D unclear. This receptor was taken from a woman aged 45-65 years who had been exposed to COVID-19. Sample: PBMCs or T cells enriched from blood (not recorded which). CDR3 DNA sequence: TGCGCCAGCAGCTTAGGGTCCGGGAACGCGGCGAAAGCTTTCTTT. Its translation: CASSLGSGNAAKAFF.